Listed here are 14 T cell receptor beta chains from one sample, sequenced in a study of somatic mutations in cytotoxic T cells in rheumatoid arthritis (dated by TCRdb to the late 2010s). Receptors were amplified or captured by the immunoSEQ multiplex PCR assay. The table comes from immuneACCESS by way of TCRdb, which keeps in-frame sequences with V and J called. Part of the clones is missing from these tables; in studies checked, under half for an unresolved V gene and the rest for unknown reasons. The sample table shows some 18,000 clones, and over 60% are seen once. The ten largest make up 4.5% to 6% of the sample. The material sequenced was CD8+ T cells sorted from blood. Receptors originate from an adult with rheumatoid arthritis.

The chain employs TRBV6-4 and TRBJ1-1; 7 positions match TRBD1. This CDR3 region has 13 residues. Germline V gene data show CDR1 as MRHNA and CDR2 as SNTAGT. Trimming at V came to 6 bases and at J to 5 bases, leaving 6 bases not matched to a gene. The CDR3 region is CASRQGMGTEAFF. The CDR3 region has the DNA TGTGCCAGCAGACAGGGGATGGGGACTGAAGCTTTCTTT.

The genes are TRBV7-9 and TRBJ1-3; unclear D gene. CDR1 and CDR2 (germline): SEHNR, FQNEAQ (reference sequence). The ends were cut back, 6 bases at V and 0 bases at J, with 15 bases in the middle. This CDR3 has 16 residues. CDR3 amino acids: CASRQPASDSGNTIYF. CDR3 nucleotides: TGTGCCAGCAGGCAACCAGCGAGCGACTCTGGAAACACCATATATTTT.

The V call is TRBV27, the J call TRBJ2-2; maybe TRBD1 (6 bases). The CDR3 length is 16 residues. V gave up 5 bases and J gave up 5 bases, with 18 bases separating them. Germline V lookup: CDR1 MNHEY, CDR2 SMNVEV (reference sequence). CDR3 residues: CASSNLVGQGTGELFF. CDR3 DNA sequence: TGTGCCAGCAGTAACTTAGTCGGGCAGGGGACCGGGGAGCTGTTTTTT.

The DNA of the CDR3 is TGTGCCAGCAGTTACGCGAGACAGGTTAATGGCTACACCTTC. It is translated as CASSYARQVNGYTF. The V gene is TRBV6-5, the J gene TRBJ1-2; D might be TRBD1 (6 bases). CDR3 length: 14 residues. CDR1 and CDR2 from the germline V gene are MNHEY and SVGAGI. V gave up 2 bases and J gave up 6 bases, with 13 bases separating them.

The CDR3 sequence is CASSLTSGHPGDTQYF. In nucleotides, the CDR3 is TGCGCCAGCAGCTTAACTAGCGGGCATCCGGGAGATACCCAGTACTTC. The V and J genes are TRBV5-1 and TRBJ2-5, with TRBD2 identical over 9 bases. The CDR3 spans 16 residues. V was pared by 2 bases and J by 8 bases, with 13 bases of the junction left unmatched. CDR1 SGHRS and CDR2 YFSETQ come from the germline V gene.

Only a few counts were recorded for this clone. V gene TRBV5-1 combines with J gene TRBJ2-1; D gene ambiguous. The CDR3 is made up of 15 amino acids. Looked up from germline, CDR1 is SGHRS and CDR2 is YFSETQ. V was trimmed by 4 bases and J by 5 bases, leaving 16 bases between them. Written as DNA, the CDR3 is TGCGCCAGCAGCCCCCGGTTGCCCTCAAACAATGAGCAGTTCTTC. It encodes CASSPRLPSNNEQFF. Looking up the rest from reference TRBV5-1 and TRBJ2-1 gives the full variable domain: KAGVTQTPRYLIKTRGQQVTLSCSPISGHRSVSWYQQTPGQGLQFLFEYFSETQRNKGNFPGRFSGRQFSNSRSEMNVSTLELGDSALYLCASSPRLPSNNEQFFGPGTRLTVL.

The chain couples TRBV30 to TRBJ2-2, with TRBD1 identical over 8 bases. There are 17 residues in the CDR3. The V gene's germline CDR1 is GTSNPN and CDR2 SVGIG (reference sequence). Trimming at V came to 2 bases and at J to 9 bases, leaving 17 bases not matched to a gene. The CDR3 coding sequence is TGTGCCTGGAGTCCCGGACAGGGCCCAACTGGGGGGAGGGAGCTGTTTTTT. It codes for CAWSPGQGPTGGRELFF.

The rearrangement uses TRBV7-3 and TRBJ1-5; TRBD1 agrees at 7 bases. The V gene end was trimmed by 5 bases and the J gene end by 3 bases; junction bases not matched to a gene: 7. In germline, CDR1 is SGHTA, CDR2 FQGTGA. The CDR3 runs 15 residues. The CDR3 spells CASSPRTGLNQPQHF. In DNA, the CDR3 is TGTGCCAGCAGCCCAAGGACAGGCCTCAATCAGCCCCAGCATTTT. Drawing the rest from reference TRBV7-3 and TRBJ1-5, the complete variable domain is GAGVSQTPSNKVTEKGKYVELRCDPISGHTALYWYRQSLGQGPEFLIYFQGTGAADDSGLPNDRFFAVRPEGSVSTLKIQRTERGDSAVYLCASSPRTGLNQPQHFGDGTRLSIL.

This chain connects TRBV4-1 to TRBJ2-3; 9 positions agree with TRBD2. Trimming cost V 0 bases and J 1 base; bases outside gene matches: 5. CDR1 is MGHRA, CDR2 YSYEKL, per germline. The CDR3 consists of 17 residues. The CDR3 nucleotides are TGCGCCAGCAGCCAAGATTGGGCTAGCGGGGGCACAGATACGCAGTATTTT. Residues: CASSQDWASGGTDTQYF.

V gene TRBV19 combines with J gene TRBJ2-1; 16 bases agree with TRBD2. Trimming at V came to 5 bases and at J to 2 bases, leaving 9 bases not matched to a gene. The CDR3 is 19 residues long. Germline V CDR1 and CDR2: LNHDA, SQIVND (reference sequence). This CDR3 reads CASSASGTSGGAAYNEQFF. For the CDR3, the DNA is TGTGCCAGTAGTGCCTCCGGGACTAGCGGGGGGGCGGCCTACAATGAGCAGTTCTTC.

This clone was detected only a few times. The genes are TRBV27 and TRBJ1-5; D is uncertain. V lost 3 bases and J lost 7, with 10 bases in between. The CDR3 contains 13 residues. Looked up from germline, CDR1 is MNHEY and CDR2 is SMNVEV (reference sequence). This CDR3 is CASSFRGSQPQHF. The CDR3 DNA sequence: TGTGCCAGCAGTTTCCGTGGCTCCCAGCCCCAGCATTTT.

This chain connects TRBV4-1 to TRBJ1-2, with D uncertain. Germline CDR1 reads MGHRA; CDR2 reads YSYEKL. The CDR3 is 16 amino acids. V shed 1 base and J shed 5 bases, with 17 bases lying between them. The CDR3 is CASSQVFGSLNYGYTF. The DNA of the CDR3 is TGCGCCAGCAGCCAAGTTTTCGGGAGCCTTAATTATGGCTACACCTTC.

The rearrangement uses TRBV4-1 and TRBJ1-2; tentative D call: TRBD1 (5 bases). V gave up 1 base and J gave up 8 bases, with 11 bases separating them. Germline CDR1 reads MGHRA; CDR2 reads YSYEKL. This CDR3 region has 13 residues. The CDR3 sequence: CASSQVGVGGYTF. As DNA, the CDR3 is TGCGCCAGCAGCCAAGTAGGGGTGGGCGGCTACACCTTC.

This clone showed up just a few times. J is TRBJ2-7 and V is TRBV29-1, with 7 bases identical to TRBD1. The length of the CDR3 is 14 residues. The germline V gene encodes CDR1 SQVTM and CDR2 ANQGSEA. V gave up 6 bases and J gave up 3 bases; unmatched junction bases: 11. CDR3 protein: CSVSGAGGSYEQYF. For the CDR3, the DNA is TGCAGCGTATCCGGGGCAGGGGGTAGCTACGAGCAGTACTTC.